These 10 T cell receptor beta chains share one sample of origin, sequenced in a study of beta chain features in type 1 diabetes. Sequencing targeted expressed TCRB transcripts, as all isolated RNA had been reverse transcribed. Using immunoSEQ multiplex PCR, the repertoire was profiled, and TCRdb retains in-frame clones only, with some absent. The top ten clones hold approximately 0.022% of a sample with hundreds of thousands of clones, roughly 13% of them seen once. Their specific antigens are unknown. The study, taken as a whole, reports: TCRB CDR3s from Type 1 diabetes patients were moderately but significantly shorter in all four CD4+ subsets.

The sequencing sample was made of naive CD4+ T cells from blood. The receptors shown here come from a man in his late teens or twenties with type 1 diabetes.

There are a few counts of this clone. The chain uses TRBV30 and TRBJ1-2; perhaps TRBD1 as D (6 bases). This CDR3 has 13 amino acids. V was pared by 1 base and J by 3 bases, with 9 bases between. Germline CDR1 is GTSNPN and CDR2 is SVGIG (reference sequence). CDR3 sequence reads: CAWSGGPHYGYTF. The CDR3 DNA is TGTGCCTGGAGTGGGGGGCCTCACTATGGCTACACCTTC.

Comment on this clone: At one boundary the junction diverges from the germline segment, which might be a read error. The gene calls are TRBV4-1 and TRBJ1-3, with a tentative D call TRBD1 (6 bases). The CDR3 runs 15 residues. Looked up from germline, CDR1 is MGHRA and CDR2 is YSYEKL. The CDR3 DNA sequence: TGCGCCAGCAGCCAAGAGGACAGAATAAGAAACGCCATATATTTT. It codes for CASSQEDRIRNAIYF.

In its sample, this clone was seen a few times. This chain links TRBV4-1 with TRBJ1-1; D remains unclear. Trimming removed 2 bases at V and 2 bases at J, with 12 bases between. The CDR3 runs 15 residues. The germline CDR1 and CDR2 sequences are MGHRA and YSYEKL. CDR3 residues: CASSQPLTGNTEAFF. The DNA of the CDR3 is TGCGCCAGCAGCCAACCCCTCACTGGAAACACTGAAGCTTTCTTT.

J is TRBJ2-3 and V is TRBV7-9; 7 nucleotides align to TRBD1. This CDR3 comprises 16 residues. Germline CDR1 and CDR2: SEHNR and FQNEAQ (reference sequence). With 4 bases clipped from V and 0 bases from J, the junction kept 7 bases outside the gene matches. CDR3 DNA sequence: TGTGCCAGCAGCTGGTGGACAGGCGATAGCACAGATACGCAGTATTTT. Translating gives CASSWWTGDSTDTQYF.

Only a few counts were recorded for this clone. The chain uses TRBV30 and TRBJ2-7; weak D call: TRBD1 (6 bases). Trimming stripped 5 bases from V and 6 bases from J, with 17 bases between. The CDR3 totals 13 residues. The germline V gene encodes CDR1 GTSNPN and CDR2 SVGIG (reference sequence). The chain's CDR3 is CAWQKQGSPEQYF. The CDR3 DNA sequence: TGTGCCTGGCAAAAACAGGGATCACCCGAGCAGTACTTC. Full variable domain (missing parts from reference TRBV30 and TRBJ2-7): SQTIHQWPATLVQPVGSPLSLECTVEGTSNPNLYWYRQAAGRGLQLLFYSVGIGQISSEVPQNLSASRPQDRQFILSSKKLLLSDSGFYLCAWQKQGSPEQYFGPGTRLTVT.

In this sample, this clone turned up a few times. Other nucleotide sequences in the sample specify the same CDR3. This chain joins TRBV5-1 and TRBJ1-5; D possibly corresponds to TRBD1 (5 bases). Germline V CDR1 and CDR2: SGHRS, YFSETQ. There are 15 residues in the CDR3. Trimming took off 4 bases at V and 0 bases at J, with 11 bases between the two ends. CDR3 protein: CASSPGTVSNQPQHF. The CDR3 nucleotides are TGCGCCAGCAGCCCGGGGACGGTTAGCAATCAGCCCCAGCATTTT.

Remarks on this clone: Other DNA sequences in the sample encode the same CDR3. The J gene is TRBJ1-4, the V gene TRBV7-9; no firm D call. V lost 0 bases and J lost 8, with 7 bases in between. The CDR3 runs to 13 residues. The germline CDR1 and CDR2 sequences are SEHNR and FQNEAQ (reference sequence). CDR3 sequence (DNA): TGTGCCAGCAGCTTAGCCGGGAACGAAAAACTGTTTTTT. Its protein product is CASSLAGNEKLFF.

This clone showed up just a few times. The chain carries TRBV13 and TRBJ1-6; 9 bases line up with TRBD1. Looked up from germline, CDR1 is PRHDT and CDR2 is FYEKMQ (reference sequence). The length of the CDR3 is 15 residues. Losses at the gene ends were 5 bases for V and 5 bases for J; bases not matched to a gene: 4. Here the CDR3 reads CASSVGQGHNSPLHF. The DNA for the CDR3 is TGTGCCAGCAGCGTGGGACAGGGACATAATTCACCCCTCCACTTT.

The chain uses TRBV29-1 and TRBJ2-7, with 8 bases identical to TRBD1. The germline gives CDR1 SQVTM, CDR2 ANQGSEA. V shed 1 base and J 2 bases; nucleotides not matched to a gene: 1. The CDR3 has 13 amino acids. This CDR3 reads CSVEADRAYEQYF. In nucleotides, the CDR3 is TGCAGCGTTGAAGCGGACAGGGCCTACGAGCAGTACTTC.

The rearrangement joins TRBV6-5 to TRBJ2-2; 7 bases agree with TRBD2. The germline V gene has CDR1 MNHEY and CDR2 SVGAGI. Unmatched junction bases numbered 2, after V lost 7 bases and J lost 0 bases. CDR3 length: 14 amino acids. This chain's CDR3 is CASKLAANTGELFF. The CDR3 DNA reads TGTGCCAGCAAGCTAGCGGCGAACACCGGGGAGCTGTTTTTT.